The sequence of this T cell receptor (beta chain) was determined in a study of shared clonotypes between healthy human individuals. Regarding the study as a whole: Donors were few, which limited the genetic and exposure-history diversity represented. Investigators collected only blood, and repertoires in tissues likely differ. Approximately 5.3% was the fraction of naive CD4 clonotypes found shared across several donors.

This CDR3 is built from 15 residues. Losses at the gene ends were 3 bases for V and 2 bases for J; bases not matched to a gene: 7. Germline lookup yields CDR1 SGHRS and CDR2 YFSETQ. Running of the assay took place at deep level. TCRdb keeps only in-frame clones here, not all; method: immunoSEQ multiplex PCR. The sample holds around 1.1 million clones, around three quarters seen once. Of note for this clone: Its antigen is still unknown.

The material sequenced was memory CD4+ T cells from PBMCs. Regarding subset: CD45RA-negative fraction. The chain carries TRBV5-1 and TRBJ1-1, with 7 bases matching TRBD1. The sequence was obtained from a man in his late teens or twenties in good health. Some clones in this sample may be carry-over from other donors' samples. The CDR3 DNA reads as TGCGCCAGCAGCTCACAGGGGACCGGCAACACTGAAGCTTTCTTT. Amino acids: CASSSQGTGNTEAFF.